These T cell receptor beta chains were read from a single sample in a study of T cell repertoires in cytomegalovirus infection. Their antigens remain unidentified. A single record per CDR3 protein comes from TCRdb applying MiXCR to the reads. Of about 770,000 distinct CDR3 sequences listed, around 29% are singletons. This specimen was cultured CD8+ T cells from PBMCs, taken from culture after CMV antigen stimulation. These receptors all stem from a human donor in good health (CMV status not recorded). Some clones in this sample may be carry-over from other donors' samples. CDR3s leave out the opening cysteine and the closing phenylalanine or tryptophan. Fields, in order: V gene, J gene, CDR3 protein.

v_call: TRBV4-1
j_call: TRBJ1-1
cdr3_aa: ASTRDNTEAF

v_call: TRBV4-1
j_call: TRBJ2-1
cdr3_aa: ASSQEFPRSSYNEQF

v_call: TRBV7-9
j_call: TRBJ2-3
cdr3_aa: ASSFPWDHTDTQY

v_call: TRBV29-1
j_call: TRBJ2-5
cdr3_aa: SVEAQGYETQY

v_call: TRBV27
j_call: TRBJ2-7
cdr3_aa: ASKTNGEQY

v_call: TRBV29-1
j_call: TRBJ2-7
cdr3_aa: SVEPTDRGHEQY

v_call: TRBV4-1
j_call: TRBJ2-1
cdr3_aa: ASSHGAGGIWDEQF

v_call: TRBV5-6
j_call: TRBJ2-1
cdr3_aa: ASSVGGGHYNEQF

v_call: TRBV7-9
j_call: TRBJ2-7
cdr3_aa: ASSGRSYEQY

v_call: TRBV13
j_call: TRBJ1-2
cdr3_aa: ASSPGRDVANYGYT

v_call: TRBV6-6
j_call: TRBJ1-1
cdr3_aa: AIRQVMNTEAF

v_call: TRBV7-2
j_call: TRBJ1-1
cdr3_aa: ASSPGGKTEAF

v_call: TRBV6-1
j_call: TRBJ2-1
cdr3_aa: ASSEAGGNEQF

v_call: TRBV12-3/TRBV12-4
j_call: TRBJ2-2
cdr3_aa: ASERHLNTGELF

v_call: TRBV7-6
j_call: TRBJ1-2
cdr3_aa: ASSLAVEDHGYT

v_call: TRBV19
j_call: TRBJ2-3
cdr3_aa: ASSPTVGTDTQY

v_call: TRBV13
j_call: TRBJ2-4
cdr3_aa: ASSLAGKNIQY

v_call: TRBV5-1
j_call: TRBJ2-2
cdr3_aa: ASSPAARDLYINTGELF

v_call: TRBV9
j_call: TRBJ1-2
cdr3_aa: ASGGPGYGYT

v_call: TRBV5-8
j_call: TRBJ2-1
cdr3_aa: ASSTGQGANNEQF

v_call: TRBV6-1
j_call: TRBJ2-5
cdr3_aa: ASILRDRGIKTEETQY

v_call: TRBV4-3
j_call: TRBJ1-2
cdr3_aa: ASSQVRGDGYT

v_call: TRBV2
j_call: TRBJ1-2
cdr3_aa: ASSEVRLNYGYT

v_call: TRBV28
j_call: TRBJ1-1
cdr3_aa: ASTVGQWAFKGGDTEAF

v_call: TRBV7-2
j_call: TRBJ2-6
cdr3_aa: ASSLLGAGANVLT

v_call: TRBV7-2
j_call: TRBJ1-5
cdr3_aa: ASSPRDRGQDQPQH

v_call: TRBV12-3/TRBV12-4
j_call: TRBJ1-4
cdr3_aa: ASSLATGYEVEKLF

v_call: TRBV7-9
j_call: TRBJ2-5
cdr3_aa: ASTQVAGRETQY

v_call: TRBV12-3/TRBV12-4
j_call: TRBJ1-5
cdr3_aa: ASSPGHDYLPQH

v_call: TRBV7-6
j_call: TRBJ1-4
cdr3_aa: ASSARQGANEKLF

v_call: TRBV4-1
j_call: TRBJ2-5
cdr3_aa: ASSQAGETQY

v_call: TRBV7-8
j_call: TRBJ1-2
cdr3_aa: ASSLDITGTGVSFFRGYT

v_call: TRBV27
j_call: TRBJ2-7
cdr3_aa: ASTSLGTYEQY

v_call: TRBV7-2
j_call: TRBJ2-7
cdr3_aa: ASSLALTGHISYEQY

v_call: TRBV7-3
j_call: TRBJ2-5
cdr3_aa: ASSLGRDTEETQY

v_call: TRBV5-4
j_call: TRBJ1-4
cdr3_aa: ASNVQGQGEKLF

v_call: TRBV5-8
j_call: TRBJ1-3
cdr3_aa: ASSSHRGGNTIY

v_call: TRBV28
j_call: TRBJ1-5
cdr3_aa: ASTVQQAYSNQPQH

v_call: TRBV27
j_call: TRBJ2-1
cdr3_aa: ASSSVPSAYNEQF

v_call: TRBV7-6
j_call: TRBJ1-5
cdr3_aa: ATSNRQGEGGQPQH

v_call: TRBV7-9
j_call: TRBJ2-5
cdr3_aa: ASSQAREQETQY

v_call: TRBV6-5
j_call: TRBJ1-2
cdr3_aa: ASSYLGANYGYT

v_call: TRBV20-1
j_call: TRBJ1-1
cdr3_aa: SARDWDSGTEAF

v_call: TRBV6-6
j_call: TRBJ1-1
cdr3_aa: ASSYPPIVARLNTEAF

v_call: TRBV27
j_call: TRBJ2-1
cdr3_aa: ASSLIGNEQF

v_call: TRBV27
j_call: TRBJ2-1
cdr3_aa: ASSLSAGGPLNEQF